The clone carrying this T cell receptor beta chain was counted many times. What it recognizes is unknown. These data originate in a study of T cells after yellow fever vaccination. Whole-study results and caveats: Among primary-vaccination clones, most reappeared after the booster, at approximately 97% for CD4 and roughly 88% for CD8. Peak timing came faster in the weaker secondary response, day 5 versus 15. Across the CD4 and CD8 compartments, a small share of clonotypes was present in both.

A universal primer site and UMIs were added as TCR cDNA was made by 5'RACE template switching. MiXCR was run by TCRdb on the 5' RACE reads, yielding one entry per CDR3 protein. The sample records around 150,000 distinct CDR3 sequences, approximately 6.7% being singletons. The TCR comes from a man between 18 and 35 years old who received the YFV17D yellow fever vaccine. The input for sequencing was CD4+ T cells sorted from PBMCs, taken 5 to 6 days after the first yellow fever vaccination.

CDR3 DNA sequence: TGTGCCAGCAGCCAAAGGCTAGCGCGGTTCATCTCCTACAATGAGCAGTTCTTC. This encodes CASSQRLARFISYNEQFF. The chain has TRBV14 and TRBJ2-1; perhaps TRBD2 as D (6 bases). Trimming left V 2 bases short and J 0 bases short, with 17 bases between. There are 18 residues in the CDR3. Germline values: CDR1 SGHDN, CDR2 FVKESK. Combining the CDR3 with reference TRBV14 and TRBJ2-1 gives the whole variable domain EAGVTQFPSHSVIEKGQTVTLRCDPISGHDNLYWYRRVMGKEIKFLLHFVKESKQDESGMPNNRFLAERTGGTYSTLKVQPAELEDSGVYFCASSQRLARFISYNEQFFGPGTRLTVL.